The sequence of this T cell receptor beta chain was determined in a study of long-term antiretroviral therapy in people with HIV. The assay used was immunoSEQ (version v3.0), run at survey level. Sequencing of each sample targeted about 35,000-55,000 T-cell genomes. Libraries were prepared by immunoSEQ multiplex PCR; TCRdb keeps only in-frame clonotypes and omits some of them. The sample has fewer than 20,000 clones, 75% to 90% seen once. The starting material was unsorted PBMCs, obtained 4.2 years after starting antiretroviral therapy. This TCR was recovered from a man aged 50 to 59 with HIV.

CDR3 in DNA: TGCGCCAGCAGTCAAAAGCAGGGGGCAGCGAATGAAAAACTGTTTTTT. Protein: CASSQKQGAANEKLFF. The gene calls are TRBV23-1 and TRBJ1-4, with TRBD1 matching over 8 bases. TRBV23-1 is an open reading frame whose function is uncertain. The trim removed 2 bases at V and 5 bases at J, leaving 7 bases unmatched. The CDR3 consists of 16 residues.